Shown below are 15 T cell receptor beta chains from a single sample sequenced in a study of T cells in women clearing cervical HPV infection. The protocol was immunoSEQ multiplex PCR, while the TCRdb copy is restricted to in-frame clones and leaves out a portion. In all, the sample yields about 39,000 clones. The specimen sequenced was blood buffy coat. These receptors all stem from a woman aged 18-70 years with a cervical HPV16 infection that either progressed to CIN3+ or cleared (not recorded which).

Of note for this clone: The CDR3 end lies 3 residues beyond the end of the read and is filled in from the germline J gene. The genes are TRBV2 and TRBJ1-1, with TRBD1 matching over 12 bases. Trimming at V came to 6 bases and at J to 5 bases, leaving 4 bases not matched to a gene. The CDR3 is 14 amino acids. Germline V lookup: CDR1 SNHLY, CDR2 FYNNEI. This CDR3 is CASRGQGAFTEAFF. CDR3 bases read: TGTGCCAGCAGGGGACAGGGGGCATTTACTGAA.

With regard to this clone: The sequence runs out 3 residues before the end of the CDR3; the remainder is reconstructed from the germline J gene. The chain couples TRBV19 to TRBJ1-4; 10 nucleotides align to TRBD1. The CDR3 has 17 residues. In germline, CDR1 is LNHDA, CDR2 SQIVND (reference sequence). The V segment lost 4 bases and the J segment 6 bases; nucleotides outside the gene matches: 11. Partial CDR3 DNA: TGTGCCAGTAGTAAGGGGTCCTTAGGGACAGGGGATGAAAAA. It translates to CASSKGSLGTGDEK. From start to end, the CDR3 is CASSKGSLGTGDEKLFF.

In regard to this clone: The read ends 3 residues early relative to the CDR3; the germline J gene fills the gap. The rearrangement uses TRBV20-1 and TRBJ2-1, with 12 bases aligning to TRBD2. V lost 2 bases and J lost 5; bases outside the gene matches: 7. This CDR3 is built from 16 residues. The germline V gene encodes CDR1 DFQATT and CDR2 SNEGSKA (reference sequence). The CDR3 region is CSARLPLAGGHNEQFF. The sequenced part of the CDR3 DNA is TGCAGTGCTAGACTCCCACTAGCGGGGGGCCACAATGAG.

A remark on this clone: The read ends 3 residues shy of where the CDR3 ends; the end is completed using the germline J gene. This rearrangement joins TRBV5-4 to TRBJ1-6; tentative D call: TRBD1 (6 bases). The germline V and J ends were trimmed by 4 bases and 7 bases, with 15 bases remaining between them. Germline V gene sequence: CDR1 SGHNT, CDR2 YYREEE (reference sequence). The CDR3 length is 15 residues. The sequenced CDR3 bases are TGTGCCAGCAGCACGGAGGGGGTGCGGAATTCACCC. Protein sequence: CASSTEGVRNSP. The whole CDR3 is CASSTEGVRNSPLHF.

A note on this clone: The CDR3 goes on 3 residues after the read ends, and that part is filled in from the germline J gene. J is TRBJ2-3 and V is TRBV10-2; TRBD1 agrees at 11 bases. This CDR3 is 17 amino acids long. Per the germline V gene, CDR1 is WSHSY and CDR2 is SAAADI. Trimming removed 3 bases from V and 4 bases from J; junction bases left unmatched: 9. Incomplete CDR3 DNA: TGCGCCAGCAGTGACCCCGGGACAGGGGGGTTAGCAGATACG. Residues: CASSDPGTGGLADT. The whole CDR3 region reads CASSDPGTGGLADTQYF.

Partial CDR3 DNA: TGTGCCAGCAGTTACATTCCAGGGCACCCGACC. Translated: CASSYIPGHPT. The whole CDR3 protein is CASSYIPGHPTQYF. This chain joins TRBV6-2 or TRBV6-3 and TRBJ2-5, with D possibly TRBD1 on 5 matching bases. The CDR3 is cut off 3 residues early in the read; its end comes from the germline J gene. The germline V gene has CDR1 MNHEY and CDR2 SVGEGT. This CDR3 has 14 residues. The ends were cut back, 2 bases at V and 7 bases at J, with 14 bases in the middle.

As to this clone: The sequenced fragment ends 3 residues before the CDR3 boundary, so the rest is inferred from the germline J gene. The chain employs TRBV11-2 and TRBJ2-7; 8 nucleotides match TRBD2. Trimming removed 2 bases from V and 6 bases from J; junction bases left unmatched: 9. The germline CDR1 and CDR2 sequences are SGHAT and FQNNGV. This CDR3 contains 15 residues. CDR3 sequence reads: CASSLTRGGASEQYF. The sequenced part of the CDR3 DNA is TGTGCCAGCAGCTTAACCCGGGGGGGGGCCTCCGAG. Together with reference TRBV11-2 and TRBJ2-7, the CDR3 gives the full variable domain: EAGVAQSPRYKIIEKRQSVAFWCNPISGHATLYWYQQILGQGPKLLIQFQNNGVVDDSQLPKDRFSAERLKGVDSTLKIQPAKLEDSAVYLCASSLTRGGASEQYFGPGTRLTVT.

Comment on this clone: The CDR3 end falls 3 residues outside the read, so it is completed with the germline J gene. The chain couples TRBV7-3 to TRBJ1-4; D ambiguous. V dropped 4 bases and J dropped 0 bases, with 3 bases sitting between them. The length of the CDR3 is 13 residues. The germline gives CDR1 SGHTA, CDR2 FQGTGA. CDR3 bases read: TGTGCCAGCAGCTCCGCAACTAATGAAAAA. This codes for CASSSATNEK. In full, the CDR3 reads CASSSATNEKLFF.

Note on this clone: The read ends 3 residues before the CDR3 terminus; that terminus is restored from the germline J gene. This chain links TRBV7-9 with TRBJ1-1; 7 bases are shared with TRBD1. V lost 5 bases to trimming and J lost 1 base; unmatched junction nucleotides: 7. This CDR3 contains 15 residues. The V gene's germline CDR1 is SEHNR and CDR2 FQNEAQ (reference sequence). The CDR3 sequence is CASSPPDRANTEAFF. CDR3 DNA, as far as it was read: TGTGCCAGCAGCCCCCCCGACAGGGCGAACACTGAA.

Of note for this clone: The read ends 3 residues shy of where the CDR3 ends; the end is completed using the germline J gene. The chain is built from TRBV2 and TRBJ1-4, with a possible D match to TRBD1 (6 bases). The CDR3 spans 11 residues. Per the germline V gene, CDR1 is SNHLY and CDR2 is FYNNEI. V lost 8 bases and J lost 8, with 9 bases in between. The sequenced part of the CDR3 DNA is TGTGCCAGCGGGGGGGGCGAAAAA. Encoded protein: CASGGGEK. The complete CDR3 reads CASGGGEKLFF.

A remark on this clone: The CDR3 end falls 3 residues outside the read, so it is completed with the germline J gene. The chain joins TRBV2 to TRBJ1-4, with no clear D. V was shortened by 7 bases and J by 5 bases, with 17 bases between the two germline ends. The germline V gene encodes CDR1 SNHLY and CDR2 FYNNEI. The CDR3 extends over 15 amino acids. The CDR3 bases that were read are TGTGCCAGCACCCTTGAGGGTTTGAAAAATGAAAAA. Protein sequence: CASTLEGLKNEK. The full CDR3 protein reads CASTLEGLKNEKLFF.

As to this clone: The read ends 3 residues shy of where the CDR3 ends; the end is completed using the germline J gene. V gene TRBV11-2 combines with J gene TRBJ1-1; TRBD1 matches 9 bases. This CDR3 spans 13 amino acids. V was pared by 5 bases and J by 5 bases, with 3 bases of the junction left unmatched. Germline V gene sequence: CDR1 SGHAT, CDR2 FQNNGV. The CDR3 bases that were read are TGTGCCAGCAGCGGACAGGGGTGGACTGAA. This gives the protein CASSGQGWTE. The CDR3 in full is CASSGQGWTEAFF.

A word on this clone: The read ends 3 residues shy of where the CDR3 ends; the end is completed using the germline J gene. The gene calls are TRBV20-1 and TRBJ2-7, with TRBD1 matching 7 bases. CDR3 length equals 14 residues. V shed 0 bases and J 3 bases; nucleotides not matched to a gene: 5. Per germline, CDR1 DFQATT and CDR2 SNEGSKA (reference sequence). The covered CDR3 bases are TGCAGTGCTAGAGATTTAGGGGGCCGCTACGAG. It is translated as CSARDLGGRYE. The complete CDR3 reads CSARDLGGRYEQYF.

Comment on this clone: The CDR3 is cut off 3 residues early in the read; its end comes from the germline J gene. The chain carries TRBV9 and TRBJ2-7; tentative D call: TRBD2 (6 bases). Germline lookup yields CDR1 SGDLS and CDR2 YYNGEE. CDR3 length equals 13 residues. Trimming left V 7 bases short and J 2 bases short, with 13 bases between. The part of the CDR3 DNA that was read is TGTGCCAGCTTTAGCGGAACCACCTACGAG. It specifies CASFSGTTYE. The CDR3, in full, reads CASFSGTTYEQYF.

In regard to this clone: The CDR3 end falls 3 residues outside the read, so it is completed with the germline J gene. V usage is TRBV18 and J usage is TRBJ1-2; D is unclear. The germline gives CDR1 KGHSH, CDR2 LQKENI. Trimming shortened V by 6 bases and J by 0 bases, and 8 bases separated the two germline ends. The CDR3 is made up of 13 amino acids. CDR3 bases read: TGTGCCAGCTCTGGCGGCGCTAACTATGGC. Its protein product is CASSGGANYG. The CDR3 in full is CASSGGANYGYTF.